This TCR beta chain was observed in a study of cytomegalovirus exposure and HLA in healthy donors. Amplification used 60 Vbeta primers and 13 Jbeta primers. Using immunoSEQ multiplex PCR, the repertoire was profiled, and TCRdb retains in-frame clones only, with some absent. The table includes about 200,000 clones, 76% detected once. This CDR3 spans 14 amino acids. V gave up 2 bases and J gave up 1 base, with 6 bases separating them. Germline V lookup: CDR1 MNHEY, CDR2 SMNVEV (reference sequence). Sample: PBMCs. The chain combines TRBV27 with TRBJ2-1, with D possibly being TRBD2 (6 bases). The clonotype originates from a man aged 18 to 35 in good health and CMV-seronegative. In DNA form, the CDR3 reads TGTGCCAGCAGTTTACGGGGGTCCTACAATGAGCAGTTCTTC. Amino acid sequence: CASSLRGSYNEQFF.